This TCR beta chain was observed in a study of blood T cell repertoires in COVID-19. The CDR3 consists of 19 residues. Germline CDR1 LGHDT, CDR2 YNNKEL (reference sequence). V was clipped by 0 bases and J by 3 bases; unmatched bases: 13. The table came from immunoSEQ multiplex PCR; TCRdb's copy has only in-frame clones and leaves some out. The sample contains a few hundred thousand clones, 82% of which appear only once. The source of this sequence is a woman between 55 and 75 years old who had recovered from COVID-19. The chain links TRBV3-1 (or the pseudogene TRBV3-2) to TRBJ2-7; 11 bases align to TRBD2. Sequencing used PBMCs or T cells enriched from blood (not recorded which). The DNA of the CDR3 is TGTGCCAGCAGCCAAGATCGAGGTAGCGGGGGGGCCAAGGTCTACGAGCAGTACTTC. Translating gives CASSQDRGSGGAKVYEQYF.